What follows are 4 T cell receptor beta chains derived from one specimen sequenced in a study of cytomegalovirus exposure and HLA in healthy donors. PCR amplification relied on 60 Vbeta primers (plus 13 Jbeta primers). Using immunoSEQ multiplex PCR, the repertoire was profiled, and TCRdb retains in-frame clones only, with some absent. The sample consists of 200,000 to 250,000 clones, approximately 80% of them appearing once. Sequences were obtained from PBMCs. The receptors come from a boy younger than 10 in good health and CMV-seronegative.

The chain carries TRBV25-1 and TRBJ1-2; TRBD1 matches 7 bases. This CDR3 is 16 amino acids long. The J segment lost 4 bases and the V segment lost 4 bases, leaving 12 bases of the junction unmatched. Germline loops: CDR1 MGHDK, CDR2 SYGVNS. The CDR3 coding sequence is TGTGCCAGCAGTGGTTGGGACAGCAATGATTTCTATGGCTACACCTTC. Translated: CASSGWDSNDFYGYTF.

The rearrangement links TRBV4-2 to TRBJ1-6; D is perhaps TRBD1 (5 bases). V was trimmed by 2 bases and J by 0 bases, leaving 11 bases between them. The V gene's germline CDR1 is LGHNA and CDR2 YNFKEQ. The CDR3 runs 17 residues. The CDR3 is CASSQQGGSSYNSPLHF. CDR3 sequence (DNA): TGTGCCAGCAGCCAACAGGGAGGTAGCTCCTATAATTCACCCCTCCACTTT.

The chain recombines TRBV19 with TRBJ2-7; 9 positions agree with TRBD2. V dropped 3 bases and J dropped 2; count of bases not matched to a gene: 8. The CDR3 length is 16 residues. Per germline, CDR1 LNHDA and CDR2 SQIVND (reference sequence). DNA for the CDR3: TGTGCCAGTAGTATTTCCTCGGGCGGGGGGGCCTACGAGCAGTACTTC. This encodes CASSISSGGGAYEQYF. Full variable domain (rest looked up from reference TRBV19 and TRBJ2-7): DGGITQSPKYLFRKEGQNVTLSCEQNLNHDAMYWYRQDPGQGLRLIYYSQIVNDFQKGDIAEGYSVSREKKESFPLTVTSAQKNPTAFYLCASSISSGGGAYEQYFGPGTRLTVT.

The chain combines TRBV15 with TRBJ2-7; 7 bases are shared with TRBD1. Trimming removed 1 base from V and 1 base from J; junction bases left unmatched: 7. The CDR3 runs to 16 residues. In germline, CDR1 is LNHNV, CDR2 YYDKDF (reference sequence). The CDR3 is CATSRGFGDRSYEQYF. The CDR3, as DNA: TGTGCCACCAGCAGAGGTTTTGGGGACAGATCCTACGAGCAGTACTTC.